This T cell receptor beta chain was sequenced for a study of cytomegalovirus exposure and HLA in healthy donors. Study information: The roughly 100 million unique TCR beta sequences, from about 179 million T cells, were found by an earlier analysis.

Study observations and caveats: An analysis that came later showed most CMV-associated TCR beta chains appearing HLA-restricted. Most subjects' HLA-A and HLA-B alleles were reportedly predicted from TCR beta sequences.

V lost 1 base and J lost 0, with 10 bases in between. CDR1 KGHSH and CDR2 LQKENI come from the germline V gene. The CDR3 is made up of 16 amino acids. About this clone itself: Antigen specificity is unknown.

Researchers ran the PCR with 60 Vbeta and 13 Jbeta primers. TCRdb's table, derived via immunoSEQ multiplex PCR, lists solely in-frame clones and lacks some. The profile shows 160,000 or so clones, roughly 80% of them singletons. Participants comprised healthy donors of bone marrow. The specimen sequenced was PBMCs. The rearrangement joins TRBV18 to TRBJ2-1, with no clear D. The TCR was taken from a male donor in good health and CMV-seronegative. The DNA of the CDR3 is TGTGCCAGCTCACCACGAGGCAGACTCTCCTACAATGAGCAGTTCTTC. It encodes CASSPRGRLSYNEQFF. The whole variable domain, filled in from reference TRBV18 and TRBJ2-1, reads NAGVMQNPRHLVRRRGQEARLRCSPMKGHSHVYWYRQLPEEGLKFMVYLQKENIIDESGMPKERFSAEFPKEGPSILRIQQVVRGDSAAYFCASSPRGRLSYNEQFFGPGTRLTVL.